These T cell receptor beta chains were read from a single sample in a study of OX40 agonist ivuxolimab in advanced cancers. Clones were read by immunoSEQ multiplex PCR, and TCRdb kept only the in-frame ones, dropping some. The sample holds some 80,000 clones, approximately 84% seen once. The sample in question was CD4+ or CD8+ T cells sorted from blood, obtained in a trial of the OX40 agonist ivuxolimab. The receptors derive from an adult with an advanced solid tumor such as melanoma, head and neck, liver or kidney cancer. CDR3s include the opening cysteine and the closing phenylalanine or tryptophan. D genes are given only for firm matches. A clone size is listed for some rows: how often the clone was seen (once, few, many), or a class if it is expanded.

CDR3: CASSLTRAKGDTQYF; DNA: TGTGCCAGCAGCTTAACGCGCGCCAAGGGAGATACGCAGTATTTT; D: -; size: -; V: TRBV7-2; J: TRBJ2-3; length: 15
CDR3: CASSQETGTAYGYTF; DNA: TGTGCCAGCAGCCAAGAGACCGGGACAGCCTATGGCTACACCTTC; D: TRBD1; size: -; V: TRBV14; J: TRBJ1-2; length: 15
CDR3: CASGFLGLNEKLFF; DNA: TGTGCCAGCGGGTTCTTAGGACTTAATGAAAAACTGTTTTTT; D: -; size: -; V: TRBV6-5; J: TRBJ1-4; length: 14
CDR3: CASRYRGGYTF; DNA: TGTGCCAGCAGATACAGGGGAGGCTACACCTTC; D: TRBD1; size: once; V: TRBV2; J: TRBJ1-2; length: 11
CDR3: CASSIGTVSTDTQYF; DNA: TGTGCCAGCAGCATCGGGACAGTTTCCACAGATACGCAGTATTTT; D: -; size: -; V: TRBV21-1; J: TRBJ2-3; length: 15
CDR3: CASLRGENTEAFF; DNA: TGTGCCAGTCTCAGGGGGGAGAACACTGAAGCTTTCTTT; D: TRBD1; size: -; V: TRBV6-1; J: TRBJ1-1; length: 13
CDR3: CASSDRPGSTDTQYF; DNA: TGTGCCAGCAGTGACAGGCCGGGATCCACAGATACGCAGTATTTT; D: -; size: -; V: TRBV6-4; J: TRBJ2-3; length: 15
CDR3: CASSLIAGMANEKLFF; DNA: TGCGCCAGCAGCTTGATTGCGGGGATGGCTAATGAAAAACTGTTTTTT; D: -; size: -; V: TRBV5-1; J: TRBJ1-4; length: 16
CDR3: CASSLEISGRGFNEQFF; DNA: TGTGCCAGCAGCTTAGAGATTAGCGGGAGGGGTTTCAATGAGCAGTTCTTC; D: TRBD2; size: -; V: TRBV7-6; J: TRBJ2-1; length: 17
CDR3: CASSLLGASTQETQYF; DNA: TGCGCCAGCAGCTTGTTGGGGGCGTCGACACAAGAGACCCAGTACTTC; D: -; size: -; V: TRBV5-1; J: TRBJ2-5; length: 16
CDR3: CASSFGGVGEQYF; DNA: TGTGCCAGCAGCTTCGGTGGGGTAGGCGAGCAGTACTTC; D: -; size: once; V: TRBV7-9; J: TRBJ2-7; length: 13
CDR3: CASGLFREATNEKLFF; DNA: TGTGCTAGTGGTTTGTTTCGGGAGGCAACTAATGAAAAACTGTTTTTT; D: -; size: -; V: TRBV12-5; J: TRBJ1-4; length: 16
CDR3: CASNPRGAGATEAFF; DNA: TGTGCCAGCAATCCTCGGGGGGCAGGAGCCACTGAAGCTTTCTTT; D: -; size: -; V: TRBV2; J: TRBJ1-1; length: 15
CDR3: CSVGRPGGAGELFF; DNA: TGCAGCGTTGGGAGGCCCGGCGGTGCCGGGGAGCTGTTTTTT; D: -; size: -; V: TRBV29-1; J: TRBJ2-2; length: 14
CDR3: CASSIPPWGIQYF; DNA: TGTGCCAGTAGTATCCCCCCATGGGGCATTCAGTACTTC; D: -; size: -; V: TRBV19; J: TRBJ2-4; length: 13
CDR3: CASSLWGSGGAYGNEQFF; DNA: TGCGCCAGCAGCTTGTGGGGTAGCGGGGGGGCCTACGGCAATGAGCAGTTCTTC; D: TRBD2; size: few; V: TRBV5-1; J: TRBJ2-1; length: 18
CDR3: CASSPSTGANVLTF; DNA: TGCGCCAGCAGCCCCTCTACTGGGGCCAACGTCCTGACTTTC; D: -; size: -; V: TRBV5-1; J: TRBJ2-6; length: 14
CDR3: CATRQVGYTF; DNA: TGTGCCACACGCCAGGTTGGCTACACCTTC; D: -; size: few; V: TRBV6-5; J: TRBJ1-2; length: 10
CDR3: CASSPGQGVLEQYF; DNA: TGTGCCAGCTCACCGGGACAGGGTGTTCTCGAGCAGTACTTC; D: TRBD1; size: -; V: TRBV18; J: TRBJ2-7; length: 14
CDR3: CASSSGGSPLHF; DNA: TGTGCCAGCAGTTCGGGCGGAAGCCCCCTCCACTTT; D: -; size: -; V: TRBV27; J: TRBJ1-6; length: 12
CDR3: CASSNPTDLSSYNSPLHF; DNA: TGTGCCAGCAGCAACCCGACAGACCTGAGCTCCTATAATTCACCCCTCCACTTT; D: -; size: -; V: TRBV7-9; J: TRBJ1-6; length: 18
CDR3: CAWHTKSGNTIYF; DNA: TGTGCCTGGCATACGAAATCCGGAAACACCATATATTTT; D: -; size: -; V: TRBV30; J: TRBJ1-3; length: 13
CDR3: CASSFGGSSSYEQYF; DNA: TGCGCCAGCAGCTTTGGGGGAAGCAGCTCCTACGAGCAGTACTTC; D: -; size: -; V: TRBV5-1; J: TRBJ2-7; length: 15
CDR3: CASSWKREQYF; DNA: TGTGCCAGCAGTTGGAAACGGGAGCAGTACTTC; D: -; size: few; V: TRBV6-1; J: TRBJ2-7; length: 11
CDR3: CASSPRQDTRSYEQYF; DNA: TGTGCCAGCAGCCCCCGCCAGGACACCCGCTCCTACGAGCAGTACTTC; D: -; size: -; V: TRBV11-3; J: TRBJ2-7; length: 16
CDR3: CASSLGTGFYTDTQYF; DNA: TGTGCCAGCAGCTTAGGCACGGGGTTTTACACAGATACGCAGTATTTT; D: -; size: -; V: TRBV7-2; J: TRBJ2-3; length: 16
CDR3: CASSFAHEQYF; DNA: TGTGCCAGCAGCTTCGCTCACGAGCAGTACTTC; D: -; size: -; V: TRBV11-3; J: TRBJ2-7; length: 11
CDR3: CASSVAPKKPGPDYEQYF; DNA: TGTGCCAGCAGCGTAGCTCCTAAAAAACCGGGACCCGACTACGAGCAGTACTTC; D: -; size: -; V: TRBV9; J: TRBJ2-7; length: 18
CDR3: CASSFQGAFTDTQYF; DNA: TGTGCCAGCAGCTTCCAGGGGGCCTTCACAGATACGCAGTATTTT; D: TRBD1; size: -; V: TRBV7-9; J: TRBJ2-3; length: 15
CDR3: CAWSVMDGGAGYTF; DNA: TGTGCCTGGAGTGTGATGGACGGGGGGGCAGGCTACACCTTC; D: -; size: -; V: TRBV30; J: TRBJ1-2; length: 14
CDR3: CASSNLYEQFF; DNA: TGTGCCAGCAGCAATCTATATGAGCAGTTCTTC; D: -; size: -; V: TRBV11-2; J: TRBJ2-1; length: 11
CDR3: CASSYEGIEALHF; DNA: TGTGCCAGCAGTTATGAGGGGATTGAGGCCCTCCACTTT; D: -; size: -; V: TRBV6-5; J: TRBJ1-6; length: 13
CDR3: CATSREVGQGNQPQHF; DNA: TGTGCCACCAGCAGAGAGGTAGGACAGGGAAATCAGCCCCAGCATTTT; D: TRBD1; size: -; V: TRBV15; J: TRBJ1-5; length: 16
CDR3: CASSYRTGLGTEAFF; DNA: TGCGCCAGCAGCTATCGGACAGGCCTGGGCACTGAAGCTTTCTTT; D: TRBD1; size: -; V: TRBV5-1; J: TRBJ1-1; length: 15
CDR3: CASSSNTGGNFGDYGYTF; DNA: TGTGCCAGCAGCTCTAATACGGGAGGAAACTTCGGGGACTATGGCTACACCTTC; D: -; size: once; V: TRBV7-9; J: TRBJ1-2; length: 18